This entry lists 10 T cell receptor beta chains sequenced from one sample in a study of blood T cell repertoires in COVID-19 (TCRdb year 2020). Library preparation was by the immunoSEQ multiplex PCR assay. In TCRdb, the immuneACCESS table is reduced to in-frame sequences with V and J assigned. These tables do not hold every clone; where another copy was compared, an unresolved V gene accounts for under half, and the others remain unexplained. The sample includes about 100,000 clones, with around nine tenths observed a single time. 2.9% of the sample is held by the ten biggest clonotypes. The sample was peripheral blood. The receptors derive from a woman of 80 years or more with acute or convalescent COVID-19.

This chain links TRBV11-1 with TRBJ1-2; 10 bases map to TRBD1. The CDR3 is made up of 16 amino acids. V dropped 2 bases and J dropped 5; count of bases not matched to a gene: 8. Per germline, CDR1 SGHAT and CDR2 FQDESV (reference sequence). CDR3 region: CASSLFWTGGEYGYTF. In DNA, the CDR3 is TGTGCCAGCAGCTTATTTTGGACAGGGGGAGAATATGGCTACACCTTC.

V gene TRBV1 combines with J gene TRBJ2-1; TRBD2 is the table's D call and was not checked against the DNA. TRBV1 is designated a pseudogene. The CDR3 runs to 16 residues. CDR3 loop: CTSSQIPSDSYNEQFF. In DNA form, the CDR3 reads TGCACCAGCAGCCAGATTCCTAGCGATTCCTACAATGAGCAGTTCTTC.

This chain uses TRBV27 with TRBJ1-5, with 9 positions matching TRBD1. Losses at the gene ends were 6 bases for V and 7 bases for J; bases not matched to a gene: 1. Germline lookup yields CDR1 MNHEY and CDR2 SMNVEV (reference sequence). The CDR3 consists of 12 residues. The CDR3 is CASRGQGQPQHF. The CDR3, as DNA: TGTGCCAGCAGGGGACAGGGACAGCCCCAGCATTTT.

V is TRBV10-3 and J is TRBJ2-1; 7 nucleotides agree with TRBD1. Losses at the gene ends were 6 bases for V and 5 bases for J; bases not matched to a gene: 13. The CDR3 is made up of 16 amino acids. The germline gives CDR1 ENHRY, CDR2 SYGVKD. The CDR3 DNA is TGTGCCATCAGCGGTGGTCCGGGACAGACGGACAATGAGCAGTTCTTC. Encoded protein: CAISGGPGQTDNEQFF.

The chain employs TRBV2 and TRBJ2-7; 9 nucleotides agree with TRBD1. Germline loops: CDR1 SNHLY, CDR2 FYNNEI. J gave up 6 bases and V 7 bases, and 16 bases lay outside the gene matches. The CDR3 is 16 amino acids. CDR3 region: CASIFSPGQGPFEQYF. CDR3 nucleotide sequence: TGTGCCAGCATCTTCTCCCCGGGACAGGGCCCTTTCGAGCAGTACTTC.

V is TRBV7-8 and J is TRBJ2-1; a weak D match, TRBD1 (5 bases). This CDR3 has 17 residues. Germline V CDR1 and CDR2: SGHVS, FQNEAQ. Deletions cut 1 base from V and 7 bases from J, with 20 bases between. CDR3 amino acids: CASSLVPSGLSGNEQFF. The CDR3 DNA is TGTGCCAGCAGCTTAGTTCCCTCAGGGCTCTCGGGTAATGAGCAGTTCTTC.

This chain joins TRBV7-9 and TRBJ1-5; 10 nucleotides line up with TRBD1. The CDR3 length is 16 residues. Germline values: CDR1 SEHNR, CDR2 FQNEAQ (reference sequence). V was pared by 5 bases and J by 2 bases, with 6 bases of the junction left unmatched. The CDR3 DNA reads as TGTGCCAGCAGCCCTTCCGGGACAGGGGGCAATCAGCCCCAGCATTTT. Its translation is CASSPSGTGGNQPQHF.

This clone was observed a single time. A much more abundant neighbour one base away suggests this may be a read error. The CDR3 region is CASSPPGELFF. The DNA for the CDR3 is TGTGCCAGCAGTCCTCCCGGGGAGCTGTTTTTT. The chain links TRBV28 to TRBJ2-2; D uncertain. The CDR3 consists of 11 residues. Deletions cut 5 bases from V and 6 bases from J, with 4 bases between. Looked up from germline, CDR1 is MDHEN and CDR2 is SYDVKM.

This rearrangement joins TRBV7-2 to TRBJ1-1, with D possibly TRBD1 on 5 matching bases. Germline lookup yields CDR1 SGHTA and CDR2 FQGNSA. V was trimmed by 5 bases and J by 7 bases, leaving 14 bases between them. CDR3 size: 13 residues. CDR3 sequence (DNA): TGTGCCAGCAGCCTCTTCGGGGGGGGTGAAGCTTTCTTT. It translates to CASSLFGGGEAFF.

The chain couples TRBV2 to TRBJ1-1, with 7 bases that match TRBD1. Germline CDR1 SNHLY, CDR2 FYNNEI. This CDR3 is built from 13 residues. Trimming cost V 7 bases and J 8 bases; bases outside gene matches: 10. DNA of the CDR3: TGTGCCAGCACCATCGCTAGACAGGGAGAAGCTTTCTTT. It specifies CASTIARQGEAFF.